The 30 T cell receptor beta chains in this list originate from one sample, sequenced in a study of blood T cell repertoires in COVID-19. Data came from immunoSEQ multiplex PCR; TCRdb stores just in-frame clones and leaves some out. The profile shows some 82,000 clones, 90% to 95% of them singletons. Sequencing input: peripheral blood. The receptors stem from a woman aged 50 to 65 in a cohort sampled during active COVID-19.

The chain joins TRBV29-1 to TRBJ2-3; TRBD1 is a possible D gene (5 bases). V was trimmed by 3 bases and J by 4 bases, leaving 14 bases between them. The CDR3 length is 14 residues. The germline V gene has CDR1 SQVTM and CDR2 ANQGSEA. CDR3 coding DNA: TGCAGCGTTGATCGGGCAGGGTTTTCAGATACGCAGTATTTT. Translation gives CSVDRAGFSDTQYF.

The rearrangement joins TRBV15 to TRBJ2-7; 10 nucleotides agree with TRBD2. The CDR3 totals 15 residues. J gave up 4 bases and V 4 bases, and 7 bases lay outside the gene matches. Germline V gene sequence: CDR1 LNHNV, CDR2 YYDKDF (reference sequence). CDR3 bases: TGTGCCACCAGCAAAGGGGCTAGCGGGAGATACGAGCAGTACTTC. It specifies CATSKGASGRYEQYF. Together with reference TRBV15 and TRBJ2-7, the CDR3 gives the full variable domain: DAMVIQNPRYQVTQFGKPVTLSCSQTLNHNVMYWYQQKSSQAPKLLFHYYDKDFNNEADTPDNFQSRRPNTSFCFLDIRSPGLGDTAMYLCATSKGASGRYEQYFGPGTRLTVT.

V is TRBV5-1 and J is TRBJ1-3, with D maybe TRBD1 (5 bases). With 2 bases removed from V and 4 bases from J, the gap between germline ends came to 10 bases. Germline V gene lookup returns CDR1 SGHRS and CDR2 YFSETQ. This CDR3 spans 14 amino acids. CDR3 in DNA: TGCGCCAGCAGCTTAGACAGTATGGGAAACACCATATATTTT. This codes for CASSLDSMGNTIYF.

CDR3 loop: CASSSTSGTGELFF. The DNA for the CDR3 is TGTGCCAGCAGCTCGACTAGCGGAACCGGGGAGCTGTTTTTT. The rearrangement uses TRBV5-5 and TRBJ2-2, with TRBD2 matching over 9 bases. The CDR3 totals 14 residues. J gave up 5 bases and V 3 bases, and 2 bases lay outside the gene matches. The germline gives CDR1 SGHKS, CDR2 YYEKEE (reference sequence).

CDR3 nucleotides: TGTGCCAGCAGCTTAGGGGACAGTGGAGTTGGAAACACCATATATTTT. Protein product: CASSLGDSGVGNTIYF. V is TRBV5-5 and J is TRBJ1-3; 7 bases agree with TRBD1. The junction had 8 bases not matched to a gene; V was cut back by 2 bases and J by 3 bases. Germline loops: CDR1 SGHKS, CDR2 YYEKEE (reference sequence). The CDR3 spans 16 residues.

With regard to this clone: The junction departs from germline at one end; a sequencing error may be responsible. This sequence joins TRBV7-7 and TRBJ2-1; no clear D. CDR3 length: 13 amino acids. Looked up from germline, CDR1 is SSHAT and CDR2 is FNYEAQ (reference sequence). The CDR3 reads CASSPRLDSEQFF. CDR3 bases: TGTGCTAGCAGCCCCCGACTGGATTCGGAGCAGTTCTTC.

The chain combines TRBV5-1 with TRBJ1-1; no reliable D call. Germline CDR1 reads SGHRS; CDR2 reads YFSETQ. Trimming cost V 2 bases and J 1 base, with 9 bases left between them. The CDR3 runs 14 residues. In DNA, the CDR3 is TGCGCCAGCAGCTTCGAGACACCGAACACTGAAGCTTTCTTT. This codes for CASSFETPNTEAFF.

The chain carries TRBV7-9 and TRBJ1-2; D possibly corresponds to TRBD1 (6 bases). The CDR3 is 14 residues long. Germline V gene lookup returns CDR1 SEHNR and CDR2 FQNEAQ (reference sequence). V gave up 3 bases and J gave up 3 bases, with 11 bases separating them. CDR3 amino acids: CASSFGQTDYGYTF. In DNA form, the CDR3 reads TGTGCCAGCAGCTTCGGACAGACCGACTATGGCTACACCTTC.

The V call is TRBV24-1, the J call TRBJ1-2; no reliable D call. Trimming cost V 3 bases and J 3 bases, with 10 bases left between them. CDR3 length: 14 residues. Germline V gene lookup returns CDR1 KGHDR and CDR2 SFDVKD. CDR3 nucleotide sequence: TGTGCCACCAGTGATAGCGGGAGGGACTATGGCTACACCTTC. Protein sequence: CATSDSGRDYGYTF.

The genes are TRBV3-1 (or the pseudogene TRBV3-2) and TRBJ1-5; D gene ambiguous. The CDR3 extends over 15 amino acids. Germline V gene data show CDR1 as LGHDT and CDR2 as YNNKEL (reference sequence). V was shortened by 0 bases and J by 1 base, with 7 bases between the two germline ends. CDR3 protein: CASSQDQLSNQPQHF. The CDR3 coding sequence is TGTGCCAGCAGCCAAGATCAGTTGAGCAATCAGCCCCAGCATTTT.

V gene TRBV4-1 combines with J gene TRBJ1-1, with TRBD1 matching over 7 bases. The CDR3 has 14 amino acids. V lost 0 bases, J lost 10 bases, and 8 bases stayed unmatched. The germline V gene has CDR1 MGHRA and CDR2 YSYEKL. CDR3 residues: CASSQEPWAGGAFF. CDR3 sequence (DNA): TGCGCCAGCAGCCAAGAGCCCTGGGCAGGGGGAGCTTTCTTT.

The rearrangement joins TRBV20-1 to TRBJ1-2, with a possible D match to TRBD1 (6 bases). The V gene lost 5 bases and the J gene lost 10 bases, with 11 bases spanning the gap. The CDR3 is 10 residues long. Germline-derived CDR1 and CDR2 are DFQATT and SNEGSKA (reference sequence). The CDR3 DNA reads TGCAGTGCTGGGGCAGGGGACTACACCTTC. It encodes CSAGAGDYTF.

The chain has TRBV7-2 and TRBJ1-2; unclear D gene. Germline CDR1 is SGHTA and CDR2 is FQGNSA. Trimming took 1 base from V and 0 from J, leaving 12 bases between them. This CDR3 region has 16 residues. DNA of the CDR3: TGTGCCAGCAGCTTAGGGAGCCCCGGAGCTAACTATGGCTACACCTTC. Amino acids: CASSLGSPGANYGYTF.

This chain joins TRBV6-5 and TRBJ2-5; 7 bases map to TRBD2. The trim removed 10 bases at V and 5 bases at J, leaving 7 bases unmatched. The CDR3 has 12 residues. In germline, CDR1 is MNHEY, CDR2 SVGAGI. CDR3 nucleotide sequence: TGTGCCACCAAATGGGGGGGGGAGACCCAGTACTTC. Translation: CATKWGGETQYF.

This sequence joins TRBV19 and TRBJ1-2, with D possibly being TRBD1 (5 bases). The CDR3 consists of 11 residues. V was clipped by 9 bases and J by 7 bases, with 12 bases between them. Germline V gene lookup returns CDR1 LNHDA and CDR2 SQIVND (reference sequence). CDR3 DNA: TGTGCCAGCAGGGAAAGAGGTGGCTACACCTTC. This sequence encodes CASRERGGYTF.

This clone was found a few times. The chain is built from TRBV10-2 and TRBJ2-1; 7 nucleotides line up with TRBD2. The CDR3 consists of 13 residues. Germline assignment: CDR1 WSHSY and CDR2 SAAADI. V lost 8 bases, J lost 8 bases, and 9 bases stayed unmatched. The CDR3 here is CASSRREWDEQFF. The CDR3 region has the DNA TGCGCCAGCTCCAGGCGGGAGTGGGATGAGCAGTTCTTC.

This chain links TRBV12-5 with TRBJ1-1, with 7 bases aligning to TRBD1. The CDR3 has 14 amino acids. Germline V gene sequence: CDR1 LGHNT, CDR2 FRNRAP. Unmatched junction bases numbered 8, after V lost 0 bases and J lost 10 bases. CDR3 amino acids: CASGLVRGGYGAFF. CDR3 nucleotide sequence: TGTGCTAGTGGTTTGGTACGAGGGGGCTACGGAGCTTTCTTT.

This chain uses TRBV5-1 with TRBJ1-1; 9 bases are shared with TRBD1. This CDR3 is 13 amino acids long. J gave up 5 bases and V 4 bases, and 3 bases lay outside the gene matches. Germline loops: CDR1 SGHRS, CDR2 YFSETQ. The CDR3 DNA reads TGCGCCAGCAGCATAGACAGGGGGACTGAAGCTTTCTTT. Protein product: CASSIDRGTEAFF.

The chain uses TRBV5-1 and TRBJ2-7, with TRBD1 matching over 9 bases. The V gene's germline CDR1 is SGHRS and CDR2 YFSETQ. This CDR3 comprises 15 residues. With 3 bases clipped from V and 3 bases from J, the junction kept 7 bases outside the gene matches. As DNA, the CDR3 is TGCGCCAGCAGCTCAGTAGGACAGGGGCTCTACGAGCAGTACTTC. It is translated as CASSSVGQGLYEQYF.

This chain links TRBV7-9 with TRBJ1-6; a weak D match, TRBD1 (5 bases). This CDR3 comprises 17 residues. Germline values: CDR1 SEHNR, CDR2 FQNEAQ (reference sequence). V lost 5 bases and J 3 bases, leaving 17 bases between the germline ends. The CDR3 bases are TGTGCCAGCAGCCCAGGCCCAGGGTTTGACTATAATTCACCCCTCCACTTT. Protein: CASSPGPGFDYNSPLHF.

This rearrangement joins TRBV10-3 to TRBJ2-6; D not certain. The CDR3 consists of 13 residues. The V and J ends lost 9 bases and 0 bases respectively, with 6 bases between them. Germline CDR1 and CDR2: ENHRY and SYGVKD. The CDR3 reads CAIKSSGANVLTF. The CDR3 bases are TGTGCCATTAAGAGCTCTGGGGCCAACGTCCTGACTTTC.

The chain carries TRBV28 and TRBJ1-4; D remains unclear. Trimming cost V 2 bases and J 0 bases, with 10 bases left between them. Germline V lookup: CDR1 MDHEN, CDR2 SYDVKM. The CDR3 runs 16 residues. The CDR3 is CASSLAGLATNEKLFF. Here the CDR3 DNA reads TGTGCCAGCAGTTTAGCAGGCTTAGCAACTAATGAAAAACTGTTTTTT.

This chain joins TRBV7-6 and TRBJ2-3, with TRBD2 matching 13 bases. J was trimmed by 3 bases and V by 9 bases; bases with no gene match: 12. This CDR3 is built from 17 residues. Germline V gene lookup returns CDR1 SGHVS and CDR2 FNYEAQ. The CDR3 loop is CASSAWTSGSATDTQYF. The DNA of the CDR3 is TGTGCCAGTTCGGCCTGGACTAGCGGGAGTGCTACAGATACGCAGTATTTT.

The J gene is TRBJ2-2, the V gene TRBV28; 8 bases align to TRBD2. Germline V gene sequence: CDR1 MDHEN, CDR2 SYDVKM. CDR3 length: 13 amino acids. The trim removed 7 bases at V and 6 bases at J, leaving 4 bases unmatched. The CDR3 sequence is CASISGRAGELFF. CDR3 in DNA: TGTGCCAGCATTTCCGGGAGGGCCGGGGAGCTGTTTTTT.

The V gene is TRBV5-1, the J gene TRBJ1-4, with a possible D match to TRBD1 (5 bases). This CDR3 spans 15 amino acids. Germline lookup yields CDR1 SGHRS and CDR2 YFSETQ. Trimming removed 0 bases from V and 7 bases from J, with 13 bases in between. This CDR3 reads CASSLAQAGVEKLFF. The CDR3, as DNA: TGCGCCAGCAGCTTGGCTCAGGCGGGGGTTGAAAAACTGTTTTTT.

The J gene is TRBJ2-2, the V gene TRBV5-4; TRBD2 agrees at 7 bases. The V gene's germline CDR1 is SGHNT and CDR2 YYREEE (reference sequence). The CDR3 has 15 amino acids. The junction had 5 bases not matched to a gene; V was cut back by 2 bases and J by 4 bases. The CDR3 here is CASSLGTSVTGELFF. The CDR3 DNA is TGTGCCAGCAGCTTAGGAACTAGCGTCACCGGGGAGCTGTTTTTT.

This chain connects TRBV5-8 to TRBJ2-7; 9 bases are a match to TRBD2. V lost 7 bases to trimming and J lost 4 bases; unmatched junction nucleotides: 9. The CDR3 covers 14 residues. CDR1 SGHTS and CDR2 YDEGEE come from the germline V gene. The CDR3 DNA follows: TGTGCCAGCGGATTTGGCGGGGGGGCTTACGAGCAGTACTTC. Translated: CASGFGGGAYEQYF.

V is TRBV15 and J is TRBJ1-5; 9 bases are a match to TRBD1. The germline V gene encodes CDR1 LNHNV and CDR2 YYDKDF (reference sequence). V lost 6 bases and J lost 6; bases outside the gene matches: 6. This CDR3 has 14 amino acids. The CDR3 nucleotides read TGTGCCACCAGTCCCGGGACAGGGTTTCAGCCCCAGCATTTT. Translating it yields CATSPGTGFQPQHF.

This chain joins TRBV3-1 (or the pseudogene TRBV3-2) and TRBJ1-2, with D possibly matching TRBD1 (5 bases). The CDR3 spans 17 residues. Trimming removed 2 bases at V and 0 bases at J, with 16 bases between. The germline V gene encodes CDR1 LGHDT and CDR2 YNNKEL (reference sequence). For the CDR3, the DNA is TGTGCCAGCAGCCAAATTTCGAGGACACCCACTAACTATGGCTACACCTTC. Amino acid sequence: CASSQISRTPTNYGYTF.

The V call is TRBV5-1, the J call TRBJ2-1; the match to TRBD1 covers 7 bases. V lost 0 bases and J lost 1; bases outside the gene matches: 1. The CDR3 spans 15 residues. Germline V gene sequence: CDR1 SGHRS, CDR2 YFSETQ. Here the CDR3 reads CASSLGDSSYNEQFF. The CDR3 DNA reads as TGCGCCAGCAGCTTGGGGGACAGTTCCTACAATGAGCAGTTCTTC.